A selection of T cell receptor beta chains follows, all from one sample in a study of tissue T cells after allogeneic stem cell transplantation. The table came from immunoSEQ multiplex PCR; TCRdb's copy has only in-frame clones and leaves some out. The repertoire includes roughly 3,000 clones, around 68% of them detected once, and about 16% sits in the top ten. The sample in question was ascending colon tissue, obtained at autopsy. These receptors were taken from a male patient older than 55 with steroid-refractory graft-versus-host disease after an allogeneic stem cell transplant. Among the T cells, some may be from the graft donor. Each CDR3 is given with its conserved first and last residue. Fields, in order: J gene, V gene, CDR3 protein.

TRBJ2-1	TRBV6-5	CASSPGLPNEQFF
TRBJ1-2	TRBV5-4	CASSSQANYGYTF
TRBJ2-4	TRBV12-3/TRBV12-4	CASSLMAKNIQYF
TRBJ1-5	TRBV19	CASSIGGDNQPQHF
TRBJ2-5	TRBV19	CASSGTGGSETQYF
TRBJ2-1	TRBV6-2/TRBV6-3	CASSLPGLAESREQFF
TRBJ1-5	TRBV10-2	CASSDGNQPQHF
TRBJ1-1	TRBV2	CASREQGTMSTEAFF
TRBJ2-5	TRBV24-1	CATSDGETQYF
TRBJ1-1	TRBV3-1/TRBV3-2	CASSPSYGSNTEAFF
TRBJ2-4	TRBV7-2	CASSLAGGATKNIQYF
TRBJ2-2	TRBV7-3	CASSLSDVGTGELFF
TRBJ2-2	TRBV5-5	CASSLAPGQSTGELFF
TRBJ1-1	TRBV6-2/TRBV6-3	CASSRQGITEAFF
TRBJ2-3	TRBV7-8	CASSLGLAGGASTDTQYF
TRBJ1-5	TRBV15	CATSRDHSEHQPQHF
TRBJ2-1	TRBV28	CASSDTPGSGGAYNEQFF
TRBJ2-2	TRBV9	CASGPGQGNTGELFF
TRBJ2-1	TRBV4-1	CASNHREAGANEQFF
TRBJ2-7	TRBV6-5	CATWTSGFYEQYF
TRBJ2-1	TRBV5-4	CASSLPTSGAYNEQFF
TRBJ2-1	TRBV4-3	CASSEGLAGGNEQFF
TRBJ1-1	TRBV29-1	CSVRTPRRTEAFF
TRBJ1-6	TRBV6-2/TRBV6-3	CASSYSGRFNSPLHF
TRBJ1-2	TRBV3-1/TRBV3-2	CASSQGQMTGTHGYTF
TRBJ2-5	TRBV5-1	CASSLWRGRETQYF
TRBJ1-1	TRBV7-9	CASNRWAEAFF
TRBJ2-7	TRBV6-5	CASRPLAGVSGEQYF
TRBJ2-6	TRBV9	CASSVVGQGANVLTF
TRBJ2-5	TRBV19	CASSIVWGWETQYF
TRBJ2-7	TRBV18	CASSPTLDVGEQYF
TRBJ2-7	TRBV6-7	CALRRGTDYEQYF
TRBJ1-2	TRBV7-2	CASSPGARENYGYTF
TRBJ1-1	TRBV27	CASSPPGRTEAFF
TRBJ1-2	TRBV4-3	CASSQDHPLGGGYDYGYTF
TRBJ1-2	TRBV19	CASSPSRGLYGYTF
TRBJ2-3	TRBV4-1	CASSPAGTALTDTQYF
TRBJ1-4	TRBV10-3	CAISESNPLPKLFF
TRBJ2-2	TRBV7-2	CASSLGGNTGELFF
TRBJ1-6	TRBV6-5	CASAYAGGSNSPLHF
TRBJ2-6	TRBV5-4	CASRDSGANVLTF
TRBJ2-5	TRBV10-3	CAIGAASGSARETQYF
TRBJ2-1	TRBV6-5	CASTPPASYNEQFF
TRBJ1-6	TRBV5-1	CASRDEFNSPLHF
TRBJ2-1	TRBV6-5	CASSTSGVEQFF
TRBJ2-3	TRBV4-1	CASSQGLSGRTSTDTQYF
TRBJ1-6	TRBV5-5	CASSYRQGAGNSPLHF
TRBJ1-4	TRBV4-1	CASSPEDRGGVKLFF
TRBJ2-1	TRBV9	CASSVDAGGTGNEQFF
TRBJ1-4	TRBV5-1	CASSSAGMGEKLFF
TRBJ2-5	TRBV24-1	CATSDLNAQGAETQYF
TRBJ1-2	TRBV3-1/TRBV3-2	CASSQGERGYTF
TRBJ2-7	TRBV5-1	CASSQQGSDEQYF
TRBJ2-7	TRBV5-6	CASSLGGQNLYEQYF
TRBJ2-5	TRBV1	CTSSRMRGVGETQYF
TRBJ1-2	TRBV19	CASREDRAKGNYGYTF
TRBJ2-5	TRBV5-4	CASSFRGETQYF
TRBJ2-1	TRBV4-1	CASSQDSSGGYYNEQFF
TRBJ1-6	TRBV7-8	CASSLGVNSPLHF
TRBJ1-1	TRBV5-8	CASSLTVASAFF